This record concerns one T cell receptor beta chain sequence. The method was immunoSEQ multiplex PCR; TCRdb's version includes in-frame clones alone and lacks a portion of them. The table lists fewer than 120,000 clones, approximately 90% of them singletons, with approximately 3.7% in the top ten. The record originates from a study of control samples from healthy donors and cancer patients. With 4 bases clipped from V and 2 bases from J, the junction kept 7 bases outside the gene matches. The CDR3 length is 15 residues. Germline lookup yields CDR1 LNHDA and CDR2 SQIVND (reference sequence). The V and J genes are TRBV19 and TRBJ2-7; 8 bases match TRBD1. Source material: PBMCs. This TCR came from a woman in her fifties or sixties with lung cancer. The CDR3 is CASSTRTGGTYEQYF. The CDR3 DNA reads as TGTGCCAGTAGTACCCGCACAGGGGGTACCTACGAGCAGTACTTC.